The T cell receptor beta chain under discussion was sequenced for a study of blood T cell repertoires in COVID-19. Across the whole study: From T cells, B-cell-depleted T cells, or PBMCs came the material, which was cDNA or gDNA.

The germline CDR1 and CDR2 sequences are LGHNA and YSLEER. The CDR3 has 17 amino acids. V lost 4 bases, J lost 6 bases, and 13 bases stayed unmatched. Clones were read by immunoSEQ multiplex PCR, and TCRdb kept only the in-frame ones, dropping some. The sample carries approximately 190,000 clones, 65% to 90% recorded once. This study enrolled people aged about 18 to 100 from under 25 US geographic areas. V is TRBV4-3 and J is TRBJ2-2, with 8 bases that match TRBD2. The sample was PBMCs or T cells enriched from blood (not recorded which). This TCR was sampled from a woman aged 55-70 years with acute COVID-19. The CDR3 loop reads CASSRTPGLVVSGELFF. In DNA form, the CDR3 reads TGCGCCAGCAGCCGTACCCCGGGACTAGTAGTGTCCGGGGAGCTGTTTTTT.